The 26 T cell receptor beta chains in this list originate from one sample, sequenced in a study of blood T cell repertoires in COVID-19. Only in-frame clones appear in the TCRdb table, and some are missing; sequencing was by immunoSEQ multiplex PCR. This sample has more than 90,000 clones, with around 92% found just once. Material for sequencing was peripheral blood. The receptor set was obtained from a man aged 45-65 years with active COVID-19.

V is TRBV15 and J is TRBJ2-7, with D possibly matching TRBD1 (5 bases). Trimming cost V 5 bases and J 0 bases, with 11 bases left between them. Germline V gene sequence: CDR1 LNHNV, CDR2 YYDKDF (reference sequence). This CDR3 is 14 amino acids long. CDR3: CATSDDSSSYEQYF. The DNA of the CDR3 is TGTGCCACCAGCGACGACAGCAGCTCCTACGAGCAGTACTTC.

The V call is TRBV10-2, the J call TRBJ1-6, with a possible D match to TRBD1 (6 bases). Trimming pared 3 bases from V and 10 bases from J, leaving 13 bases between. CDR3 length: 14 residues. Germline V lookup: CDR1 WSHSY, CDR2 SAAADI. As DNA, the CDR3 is TGCGCCAGCAGTGAAAGGGGGTTACCCTCACCCCTCCACTTT. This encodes CASSERGLPSPLHF.

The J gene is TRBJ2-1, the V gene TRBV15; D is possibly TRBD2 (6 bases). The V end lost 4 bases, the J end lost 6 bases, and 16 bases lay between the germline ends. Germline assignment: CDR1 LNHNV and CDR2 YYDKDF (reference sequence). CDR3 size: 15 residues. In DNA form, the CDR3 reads TGTGCCACCAGCACTGGGGGGACCGGGGGCAATGAGCAGTTCTTC. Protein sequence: CATSTGGTGGNEQFF.

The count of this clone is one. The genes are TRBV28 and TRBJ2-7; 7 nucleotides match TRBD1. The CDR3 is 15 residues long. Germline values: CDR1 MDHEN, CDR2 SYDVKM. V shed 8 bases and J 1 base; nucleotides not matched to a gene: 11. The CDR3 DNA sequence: TGTGCCAGCTACTCCGACAGGGAGAAGTCCTACGAGCAGTACTTC. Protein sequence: CASYSDREKSYEQYF. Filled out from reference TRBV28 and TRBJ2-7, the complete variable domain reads DVKVTQSSRYLVKRTGEKVFLECVQDMDHENMFWYRQDPGLGLRLIYFSYDVKMKEKGDIPEGYSVSREKKERFSLILESASTNQTSMYLCASYSDREKSYEQYFGPGTRLTVT.

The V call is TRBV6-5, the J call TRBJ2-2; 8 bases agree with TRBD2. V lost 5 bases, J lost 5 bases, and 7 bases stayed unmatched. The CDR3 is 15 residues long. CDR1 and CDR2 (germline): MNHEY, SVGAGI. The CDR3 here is CASSRERGWTGELFF. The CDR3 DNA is TGTGCCAGCAGTCGGGAGCGGGGGTGGACCGGGGAGCTGTTTTTT.

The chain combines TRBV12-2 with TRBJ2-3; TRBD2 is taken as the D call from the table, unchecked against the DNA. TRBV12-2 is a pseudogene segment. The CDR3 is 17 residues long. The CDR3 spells CASRLRRLATSTDTQYF. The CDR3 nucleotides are TGTGCAAGTCGCTTAAGGCGCCTAGCGACCAGCACAGATACGCAGTATTTT.

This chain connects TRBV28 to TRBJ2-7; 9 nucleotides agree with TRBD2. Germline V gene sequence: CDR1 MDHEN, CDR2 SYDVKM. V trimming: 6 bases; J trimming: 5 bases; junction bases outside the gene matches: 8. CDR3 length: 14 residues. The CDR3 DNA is TGTGCCAGCAGAGGACTAGCGAGGGCCCACGAGCAGTACTTC. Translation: CASRGLARAHEQYF.

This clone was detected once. CDR3 nucleotides: TGCAGCGTTGGAACGACGGGGAACGTTCGCAATGAGCAGTTCTTC. It encodes CSVGTTGNVRNEQFF. The gene calls are TRBV29-1 and TRBJ2-1; possible D gene TRBD2, 5 bases. The CDR3 runs 15 residues. Germline V gene sequence: CDR1 SQVTM, CDR2 ANQGSEA. Trimming stripped 4 bases from V and 6 bases from J, with 19 bases between.

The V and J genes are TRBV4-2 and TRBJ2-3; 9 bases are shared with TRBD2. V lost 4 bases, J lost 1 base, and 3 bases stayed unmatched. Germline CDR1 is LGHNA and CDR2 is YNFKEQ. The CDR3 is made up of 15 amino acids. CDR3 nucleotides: TGTGCCAGCAGCCTAGCGGGGGCGGGCACAGATACGCAGTATTTT. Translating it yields CASSLAGAGTDTQYF.

CDR3 residues: CATSGGTLYEQYF. CDR3 sequence (DNA): TGTGCCACCAGCGGCGGGACGCTCTACGAGCAGTACTTC. The rearrangement links TRBV15 to TRBJ2-7; tentative D call: TRBD2 (6 bases). CDR3 size: 13 residues. With 5 bases removed from V and 3 bases from J, the gap between germline ends came to 11 bases. Per the germline V gene, CDR1 is LNHNV and CDR2 is YYDKDF (reference sequence).

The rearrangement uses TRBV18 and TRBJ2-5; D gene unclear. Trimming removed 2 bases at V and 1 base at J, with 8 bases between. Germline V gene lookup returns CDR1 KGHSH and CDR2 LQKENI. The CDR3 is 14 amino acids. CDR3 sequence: CASSPTVSQETQYF. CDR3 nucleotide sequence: TGTGCCAGCTCACCAACAGTATCCCAAGAGACCCAGTACTTC.

This CDR3 reads CASRTDPQETQYF. The DNA of the CDR3 is TGTGCCAGCAGGACAGACCCCCAAGAGACCCAGTACTTC. The rearrangement joins TRBV28 to TRBJ2-5; tentative D call: TRBD1 (5 bases). Trimming stripped 6 bases from V and 1 base from J, with 9 bases between. The V gene's germline CDR1 is MDHEN and CDR2 SYDVKM. This CDR3 is 13 amino acids long.

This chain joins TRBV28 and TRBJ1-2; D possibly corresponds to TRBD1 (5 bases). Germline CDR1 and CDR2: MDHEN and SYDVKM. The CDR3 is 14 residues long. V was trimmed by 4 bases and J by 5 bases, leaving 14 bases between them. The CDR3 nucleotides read TGTGCCAGCAGTTCCACACGGACAATTTATGGCTACACCTTC. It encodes CASSSTRTIYGYTF.

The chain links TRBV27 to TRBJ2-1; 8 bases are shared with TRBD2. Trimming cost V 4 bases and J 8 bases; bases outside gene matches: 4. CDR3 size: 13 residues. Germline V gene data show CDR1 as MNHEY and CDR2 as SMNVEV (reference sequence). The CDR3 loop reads CASSSGTRDEQFF. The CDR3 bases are TGTGCCAGCAGTTCCGGGACTAGGGATGAGCAGTTCTTC.

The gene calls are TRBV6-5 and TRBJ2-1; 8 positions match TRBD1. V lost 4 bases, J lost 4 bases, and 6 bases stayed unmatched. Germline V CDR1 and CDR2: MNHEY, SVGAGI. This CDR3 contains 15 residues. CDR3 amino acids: CASSFGQGSYNEQFF. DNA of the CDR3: TGTGCCAGCAGTTTTGGACAGGGAAGTTACAATGAGCAGTTCTTC.

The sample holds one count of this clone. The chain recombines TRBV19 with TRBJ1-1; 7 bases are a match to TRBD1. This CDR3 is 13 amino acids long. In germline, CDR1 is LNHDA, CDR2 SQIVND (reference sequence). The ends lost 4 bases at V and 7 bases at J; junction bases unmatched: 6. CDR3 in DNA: TGTGCCAGTAGTAGTAACAGGGGACTTGAAGCTTTCTTT. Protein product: CASSSNRGLEAFF.

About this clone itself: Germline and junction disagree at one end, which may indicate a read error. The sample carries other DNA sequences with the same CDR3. CDR3 loop: CASSQDTGSYGYTF. The CDR3, as DNA: TGTGCCAGCAGCCAAGATACAGGGTCCTATGGTTACACCTTC. The genes are TRBV3-1 (or the pseudogene TRBV3-2) and TRBJ1-2; D may be TRBD1 (6 bases). This CDR3 comprises 14 residues. Germline CDR1 and CDR2: LGHDT and YNNKEL (reference sequence).

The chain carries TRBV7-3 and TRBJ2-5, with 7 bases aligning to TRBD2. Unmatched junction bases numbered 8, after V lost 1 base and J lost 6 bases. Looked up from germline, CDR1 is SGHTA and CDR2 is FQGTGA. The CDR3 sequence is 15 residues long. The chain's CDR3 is CASSLSGGSTKTQYF. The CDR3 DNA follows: TGTGCCAGCAGCTTAAGCGGGGGATCAACGAAGACCCAGTACTTC.

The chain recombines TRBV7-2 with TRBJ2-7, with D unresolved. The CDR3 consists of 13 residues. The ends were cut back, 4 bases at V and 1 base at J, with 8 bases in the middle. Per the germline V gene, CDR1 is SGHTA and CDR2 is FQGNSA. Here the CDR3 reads CASSSTASYEQYF. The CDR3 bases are TGTGCCAGCAGCTCGACTGCTTCCTACGAGCAGTACTTC.

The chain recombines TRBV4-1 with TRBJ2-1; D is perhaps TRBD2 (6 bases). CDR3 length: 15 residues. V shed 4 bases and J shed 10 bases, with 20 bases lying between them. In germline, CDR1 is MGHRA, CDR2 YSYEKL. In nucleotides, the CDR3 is TGCGCCAGCAGCCGGGGAGAATCGGGAGCCAGCGAGCAGTTCTTC. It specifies CASSRGESGASEQFF.

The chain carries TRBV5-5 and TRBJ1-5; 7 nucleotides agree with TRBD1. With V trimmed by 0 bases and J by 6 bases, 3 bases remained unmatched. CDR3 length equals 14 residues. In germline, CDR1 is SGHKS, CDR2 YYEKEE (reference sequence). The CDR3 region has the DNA TGTGCCAGCAGCTTGGGACAGGGCGCTCAGCCCCAGCATTTT. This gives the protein CASSLGQGAQPQHF.

The CDR3 loop reads CASSLALAGQNIQYF. As DNA, the CDR3 is TGTGCCAGCAGCTTAGCGCTAGCGGGGCAAAACATTCAGTACTTC. The chain joins TRBV11-2 to TRBJ2-4, with 9 bases aligning to TRBD2. After removal of 1 base from V and 5 bases from J, the junction contained 3 bases not matched to a gene. The CDR3 extends over 15 amino acids. Germline-derived CDR1 and CDR2 are SGHAT and FQNNGV.

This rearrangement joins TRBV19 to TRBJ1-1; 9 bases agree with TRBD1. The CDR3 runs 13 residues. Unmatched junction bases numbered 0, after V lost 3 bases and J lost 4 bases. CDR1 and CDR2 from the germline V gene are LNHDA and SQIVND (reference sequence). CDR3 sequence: CASSMTGGTEAFF. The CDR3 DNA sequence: TGTGCCAGTAGTATGACAGGGGGCACTGAAGCTTTCTTT.

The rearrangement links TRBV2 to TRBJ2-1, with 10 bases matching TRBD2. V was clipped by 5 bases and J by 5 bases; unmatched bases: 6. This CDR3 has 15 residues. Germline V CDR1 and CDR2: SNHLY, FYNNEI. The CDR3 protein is CASSLGLAPNNEQFF. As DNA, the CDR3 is TGTGCCAGCAGTCTGGGACTAGCGCCCAACAATGAGCAGTTCTTC.

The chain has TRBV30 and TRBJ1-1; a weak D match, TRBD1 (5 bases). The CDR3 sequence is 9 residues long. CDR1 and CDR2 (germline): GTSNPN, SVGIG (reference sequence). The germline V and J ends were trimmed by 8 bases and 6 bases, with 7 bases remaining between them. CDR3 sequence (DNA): TGTGCCGTGGGGCCTGAAGCTTTCTTT. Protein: CAVGPEAFF.

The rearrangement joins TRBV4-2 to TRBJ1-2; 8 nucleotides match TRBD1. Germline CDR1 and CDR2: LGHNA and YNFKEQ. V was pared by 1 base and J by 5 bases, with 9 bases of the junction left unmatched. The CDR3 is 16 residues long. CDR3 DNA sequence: TGTGCCAGCAGCCAAGGGATAGGACAGGGATCATATGGCTACACCTTC. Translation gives CASSQGIGQGSYGYTF.